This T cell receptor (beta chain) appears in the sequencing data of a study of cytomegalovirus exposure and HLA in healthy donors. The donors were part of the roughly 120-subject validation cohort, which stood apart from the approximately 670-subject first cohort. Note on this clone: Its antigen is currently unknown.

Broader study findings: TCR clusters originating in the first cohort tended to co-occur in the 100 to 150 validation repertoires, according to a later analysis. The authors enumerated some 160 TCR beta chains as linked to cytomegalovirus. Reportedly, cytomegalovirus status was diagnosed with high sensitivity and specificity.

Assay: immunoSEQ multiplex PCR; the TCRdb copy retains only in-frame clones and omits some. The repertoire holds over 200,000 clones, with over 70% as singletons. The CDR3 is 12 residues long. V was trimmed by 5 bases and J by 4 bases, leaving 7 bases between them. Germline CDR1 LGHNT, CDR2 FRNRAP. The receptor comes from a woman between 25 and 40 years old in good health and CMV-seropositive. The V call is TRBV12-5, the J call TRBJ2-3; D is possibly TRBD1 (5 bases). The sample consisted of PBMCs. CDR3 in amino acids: CASGRGPDTQYF. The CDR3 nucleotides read TGTGCTAGTGGTAGGGGTCCAGATACGCAGTATTTT. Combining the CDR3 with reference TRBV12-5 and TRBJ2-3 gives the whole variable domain DARVTQTPRHKVTEMGQEVTMRCQPILGHNTVFWYRQTMMQGLELLAYFRNRAPLDDSGMPKDRFSAEMPDATLATLKIQPSEPRDSAVYFCASGRGPDTQYFGPGTRLTVL.